The 19 T cell receptor beta chains below were found in one sample sequenced in a study of T-cell reconstitution after alpha-beta-depleted transplantation in children. Unique molecular identifiers tagged the TCRbeta library. TCRdb reprocessed the PCR reads via MiXCR and lists one record per CDR3 protein. The table includes 440,000 or so distinct CDR3 sequences, roughly 44% detected once. Sequencing was performed on PBMCs, taken before TCRalphabeta/CD19-depleted stem cell transplant. The origin of the receptors is a girl aged 2-10 years with aplastic anemia, due to receive a stem cell transplant.

This chain links TRBV20-1 with TRBJ2-5, with 12 bases aligning to TRBD2. Germline V gene data show CDR1 as DFQATT and CDR2 as SNEGSKA (reference sequence). V was clipped by 6 bases and J by 5 bases; unmatched bases: 10. The CDR3 totals 15 residues. The CDR3 bases are TGCAGTGCCCGGACTAGCGGGAAAAAATTTGAGACCCAGTACTTC. This translates into CSARTSGKKFETQYF.

The table lists this clonotype with a few counts. This chain joins TRBV5-1 and TRBJ2-1; 11 nucleotides line up with TRBD2. The germline gives CDR1 SGHRS, CDR2 YFSETQ. V was pared by 0 bases and J by 7 bases, with 3 bases of the junction left unmatched. CDR3 length: 15 residues. Written as DNA, the CDR3 is TGCGCCAGCAGCTTGGCGACTAGCGGGATGAATGAGCAGTTCTTC. Protein sequence: CASSLATSGMNEQFF. The whole variable domain, filled in from reference TRBV5-1 and TRBJ2-1, reads KAGVTQTPRYLIKTRGQQVTLSCSPISGHRSVSWYQQTPGQGLQFLFEYFSETQRNKGNFPGRFSGRQFSNSRSEMNVSTLELGDSALYLCASSLATSGMNEQFFGPGTRLTVL.

Only a few counts were recorded for this clonotype. The chain joins TRBV12-3 or TRBV12-4 to TRBJ2-3, with 13 bases aligning to TRBD2. The CDR3 consists of 16 residues. Trimming removed 6 bases from V and 9 bases from J; junction bases left unmatched: 12. DNA of the CDR3: TGTGCCAGCAGCCCGAATACTAGCGGGAGGGGAAAAACGCAGTATTTT. Translating it yields CASSPNTSGRGKTQYF.

This clonotype was detected ten times or more. Since no conserved phenylalanine or tryptophan closes the CDR3, a read error is the likely cause. The limits of the CDR3 on the DNA are not certain, so only TCRdb's listed CDR3 is given. The chain combines TRBV5-6 with TRBJ2-7; TRBD1 reflects the table's D call only, with no check against the DNA. CDR1 and CDR2 from the germline V gene are SGHDT and YYEEEE. The length of the CDR3 is 11 amino acids, counting both ends. The CDR3 reads CASSSKRGPRL.

This clonotype was recorded at least ten times. V gene TRBV7-2 combines with J gene TRBJ1-3, with a possible D match to TRBD1 (6 bases). Trimming stripped 5 bases from V and 2 bases from J, with 16 bases between. This CDR3 has 16 amino acids. Germline-derived CDR1 and CDR2 are SGHTA and FQGNSA. CDR3: CASSPHRVGAGNTIYF. The CDR3 bases are TGTGCCAGCAGCCCCCACAGGGTTGGTGCTGGAAACACCATATATTTT.

The chain employs TRBV11-2 and TRBJ2-6; 7 positions agree with TRBD1. The V and J ends lost 5 bases and 0 bases, in that order; junction bases with no gene match: 7. The CDR3 consists of 17 residues. Germline lookup yields CDR1 SGHAT and CDR2 FQNNGV. The CDR3 coding sequence is TGTGCCAGCAGCAGACGACAGGGCCCCTCTGGGGCCAACGTCCTGACTTTC. This gives the protein CASSRRQGPSGANVLTF.

The chain links TRBV19 to TRBJ2-5; the D is unclear. The CDR3 is 14 residues long. The V end lost 0 bases, the J end lost 0 bases, and 5 bases lay between the germline ends. CDR1 and CDR2 (germline): LNHDA, SQIVND (reference sequence). The CDR3 region is CASSIEPYQETQYF. The CDR3 DNA is TGTGCCAGTAGTATAGAACCGTACCAAGAGACCCAGTACTTC.

This clonotype has just a few counts. The rearrangement joins TRBV5-6 to TRBJ2-1; D not resolved. V gave up 0 bases and J gave up 0 bases, with 10 bases separating them. This CDR3 spans 16 amino acids. The germline CDR1 and CDR2 sequences are SGHDT and YYEEEE. CDR3 in amino acids: CASSLVVTLSYNEQFF. CDR3 bases: TGTGCCAGCAGCTTGGTTGTGACACTCTCCTACAATGAGCAGTTCTTC. The entire variable domain, with the rest obtained from reference TRBV5-6 and TRBJ2-1, is as follows: DAGVTQSPTHLIKTRGQQVTLRCSPKSGHDTVSWYQQALGQGPQFIFQYYEEEERQRGNFPDRFSGHQFPNYSSELNVNALLLGDSALYLCASSLVVTLSYNEQFFGPGTRLTVL.

The rearrangement joins TRBV20-1 to TRBJ2-5, with 15 bases identical to TRBD2. The CDR3 has 16 amino acids. V gave up 3 bases and J gave up 5 bases; unmatched junction bases: 7. Germline lookup yields CDR1 DFQATT and CDR2 SNEGSKA (reference sequence). The CDR3, as DNA: TGCAGTGCTAGCGGGACTAGCGGGAGGCATGGGGAGACCCAGTACTTC. It codes for CSASGTSGRHGETQYF.

The V gene is TRBV25-1, the J gene TRBJ2-2, with TRBD1 matching 10 bases. The junction had 3 bases not matched to a gene; V was cut back by 4 bases and J by 7 bases. The germline V gene has CDR1 MGHDK and CDR2 SYGVNS. The CDR3 extends over 14 amino acids. The CDR3 loop reads CASSGQGAIGELFF. For the CDR3, the DNA is TGTGCCAGCAGTGGACAGGGGGCGATCGGGGAGCTGTTTTTT.

This chain uses TRBV5-1 with TRBJ1-4; D gene uncertain. The CDR3 totals 13 residues. CDR1 and CDR2 (germline): SGHRS, YFSETQ. Trimming left V 2 bases short and J 8 bases short, with 10 bases between. The DNA of the CDR3 is TGCGCCAGCAGCTTCGGCACGGCGGAAAAACTGTTTTTT. Encoded protein: CASSFGTAEKLFF. The full variable domain, its missing parts supplied by reference TRBV5-1 and TRBJ1-4, is KAGVTQTPRYLIKTRGQQVTLSCSPISGHRSVSWYQQTPGQGLQFLFEYFSETQRNKGNFPGRFSGRQFSNSRSEMNVSTLELGDSALYLCASSFGTAEKLFFGSGTQLSVL.

This rearrangement joins TRBV4-1 to TRBJ2-5; TRBD2 agrees at 12 bases. Germline-derived CDR1 and CDR2 are MGHRA and YSYEKL. V lost 5 bases to trimming and J lost 1 base; unmatched junction nucleotides: 5. The CDR3 is 16 residues long. The CDR3 reads CASSSPSGRVQETQYF. As DNA, the CDR3 is TGCGCCAGCAGCTCACCTAGCGGGAGGGTCCAAGAGACCCAGTACTTC.

Here the CDR3 DNA reads TGTGCCAGCAGCTTAGCGACTAGCGGAAACCCCTTTCAAGAGACCCAGTACTTC. Residues: CASSLATSGNPFQETQYF. The genes are TRBV11-1 and TRBJ2-5; 9 bases align to TRBD2. CDR3 length: 18 amino acids. Germline V gene data show CDR1 as SGHAT and CDR2 as FQDESV (reference sequence). Trimming removed 0 bases from V and 2 bases from J; junction bases left unmatched: 10.

This clonotype was seen once. It may be a read error: a sequence one base away is much more abundant. This chain connects TRBV28 to TRBJ2-7; D is unresolved. Per the germline V gene, CDR1 is MDHEN and CDR2 is SYDVKM. The CDR3 has 11 residues. V was pared by 7 bases and J by 5 bases, with 9 bases between. CDR3 sequence reads: CASTALNEQYF. The CDR3 DNA reads TGTGCCAGCACGGCCCTCAACGAGCAGTACTTC.

This clonotype was seen ten or more times. The CDR3 DNA reads TGTGCCAGCAGTGGGAGGCCAGGGAAGAACACCGGGGAGCTGTTTTTT. Protein sequence: CASSGRPGKNTGELFF. The rearrangement links TRBV12-3 or TRBV12-4 to TRBJ2-2; D is perhaps TRBD2 (6 bases). V lost 5 bases and J 1 base, leaving 14 bases between the germline ends. This CDR3 has 16 residues.

This clonotype was counted at least ten times. The gene calls are TRBV20-1 and TRBJ2-7, with 11 positions matching TRBD2. CDR1 and CDR2 (germline): DFQATT, SNEGSKA (reference sequence). V trimming: 2 bases; J trimming: 1 base; junction bases outside the gene matches: 7. CDR3 length: 16 residues. The CDR3 sequence is CSARRSGRASSYEQYF. The CDR3 coding sequence is TGCAGTGCTAGACGTAGCGGGAGGGCCAGTTCCTACGAGCAGTACTTC.

CDR3 DNA: TGTGCCAGCAGCTTAGAAGGGGGCAGGGGACAGTATTTT. This codes for CASSLEGGRGQYF. The chain employs TRBV7-9 and TRBJ2-3; 7 bases map to TRBD1. V lost 1 base and J lost 12; bases outside the gene matches: 7. The length of the CDR3 is 13 residues. Germline V gene data show CDR1 as SEHNR and CDR2 as FQNEAQ (reference sequence).

The chain combines TRBV11-1 with TRBJ2-1; 9 nucleotides match TRBD2. Germline V gene sequence: CDR1 SGHAT, CDR2 FQDESV (reference sequence). The CDR3 length is 16 residues. The trim removed 2 bases at V and 8 bases at J, leaving 10 bases unmatched. CDR3 sequence reads: CASSLTSGRLPYEQFF. Written as DNA, the CDR3 is TGTGCCAGCAGCTTAACCAGCGGGAGGCTCCCCTATGAGCAGTTCTTC.

Ten or more counts support this clonotype. The chain recombines TRBV28 with TRBJ2-1, with 8 nucleotides matching TRBD2. The CDR3 runs to 16 residues. Losses at the gene ends were 5 bases for V and 3 bases for J; bases not matched to a gene: 9. Germline V gives CDR1 MDHEN, CDR2 SYDVKM. The CDR3 sequence is CASSPLRGRLYNEQFF. CDR3 DNA: TGTGCCAGCAGTCCCTTACGCGGGAGGCTCTACAATGAGCAGTTCTTC. Together with reference TRBV28 and TRBJ2-1, the CDR3 gives the full variable domain: DVKVTQSSRYLVKRTGEKVFLECVQDMDHENMFWYRQDPGLGLRLIYFSYDVKMKEKGDIPEGYSVSREKKERFSLILESASTNQTSMYLCASSPLRGRLYNEQFFGPGTRLTVL.